A single sample is the source of the 7 T cell receptor beta chains below, sequenced in a study of T cells after yellow fever vaccination. A single record per CDR3 protein comes from TCRdb applying MiXCR to the 5' RACE reads. The data show about 52,000 distinct CDR3 sequences, approximately 7% seen once. Sequenced material: CD8+ T cells not binding an NS4B(214-222) dextramer, sorted from PBMCs, taken approximately 47 days after the first yellow fever vaccination. These receptors were taken from a young man who received the YFV17D yellow fever vaccine.

This clonotype was detected many times. The J gene is TRBJ2-2, the V gene TRBV4-3, with D possibly matching TRBD2 (6 bases). The CDR3 runs to 11 residues. With 11 bases removed from V and 4 bases from J, the gap between germline ends came to 8 bases. Looked up from germline, CDR1 is LGHNA and CDR2 is YSLEER. The CDR3 here is CAAGSTGELFF. The CDR3 DNA reads as TGCGCCGCGGGGTCCACCGGGGAGCTGTTTTTT.

This clonotype has a count of ten or more. V gene TRBV4-3 combines with J gene TRBJ2-3; TRBD2 aligns across 8 bases. The CDR3 loop spans 18 amino acids. Trimming cost V 0 bases and J 5 bases; bases outside gene matches: 13. Germline V lookup: CDR1 LGHNA, CDR2 YSLEER. DNA of the CDR3: TGCGCCAGCAGCCAAGATTGGGAGACTAGCGAGGGGAAAGATACGCAGTATTTT. This encodes CASSQDWETSEGKDTQYF.

The genes are TRBV11-1 and TRBJ2-6; D not certain. Germline V gives CDR1 SGHAT, CDR2 FQDESV (reference sequence). The CDR3 length is 19 residues. The V and J ends lost 2 bases and 4 bases respectively, with 21 bases between them. The DNA for the CDR3 is TGTGCCAGCAGCTTATTCTGGGATAAGAATTCAGGCGGGGCCAACGTCCTGACTTTC. Its protein is CASSLFWDKNSGGANVLTF.

The rearrangement uses TRBV27 and TRBJ1-2, with D uncertain. The CDR3 length is 14 residues. Germline CDR1 is MNHEY and CDR2 is SMNVEV (reference sequence). The ends were cut back, 6 bases at V and 4 bases at J, with 15 bases in the middle. The CDR3 DNA follows: TGTGCCAGCAGGACCGGAGGGTATCCCTATGGCTACACCTTC. It specifies CASRTGGYPYGYTF.

The chain recombines TRBV24-1 with TRBJ1-5; TRBD1 matches at 8 bases. The CDR3 covers 15 residues. V lost 7 bases, J lost 0 bases, and 4 bases stayed unmatched. The germline V gene encodes CDR1 KGHDR and CDR2 SFDVKD. The CDR3 here is CATSDRGDSNQPQHF. CDR3 sequence (DNA): TGTGCCACCAGCGACAGGGGTGATAGCAATCAGCCCCAGCATTTT.

This clonotype came up many times. V is TRBV5-6 and J is TRBJ2-7; 10 bases fit TRBD1. Germline V CDR1 and CDR2: SGHDT, YYEEEE. V gave up 2 bases and J gave up 7 bases; unmatched junction bases: 6. The CDR3 covers 14 residues. This CDR3 is CASSLGTGVGEQYF. The CDR3 region has the DNA TGTGCCAGCAGCTTAGGGACAGGGGTAGGAGAGCAGTACTTC.

This clonotype has at least ten counts. The chain carries TRBV4-1 and TRBJ1-2, with TRBD1 matching 10 bases. Germline V CDR1 and CDR2: MGHRA, YSYEKL. This CDR3 is built from 16 residues. V shed 1 base and J 3 bases; nucleotides not matched to a gene: 5. The CDR3 region is CASSQVAGTGDYGYTF. The DNA of the CDR3 is TGCGCCAGCAGCCAAGTTGCCGGGACAGGGGACTATGGCTACACCTTC.